Shown below are 19 T cell receptor beta chains from a single sample sequenced in a study of blood T cell repertoires in COVID-19. Here immunoSEQ multiplex PCR was the method, and the copy in TCRdb shows in-frame clones only, minus some. The sample has roughly 87,000 clones, 89% seen once; the top ten hold roughly 5.4%. The source material was peripheral blood. The source is a woman at least 80 years old with active COVID-19.

The rearrangement joins TRBV11-2 to TRBJ1-4; a possible D gene is TRBD1 (6 bases). Trimming took off 5 bases at V and 7 bases at J, with 17 bases between the two ends. CDR3 length: 15 amino acids. CDR1 and CDR2 from the germline V gene are SGHAT and FQNNGV. The CDR3 coding sequence is TGTGCCAGCAGCGTACAGGGATTGGAAAGTGAAAAACTGTTTTTT. Its protein is CASSVQGLESEKLFF.

The chain employs TRBV6-2 or TRBV6-3 and TRBJ2-5; 7 bases line up with TRBD1. This CDR3 has 16 residues. Germline V lookup: CDR1 MNHEY, CDR2 SVGEGT. Trimming took 5 bases from V and 1 from J; bases not matched to a gene: 10. Here the CDR3 reads CASSPLGTASQETQYF. CDR3 bases: TGTGCCAGCAGTCCCCTGGGGACAGCCAGCCAAGAGACCCAGTACTTC.

The V call is TRBV7-6, the J call TRBJ2-2, with 9 bases identical to TRBD2. Germline CDR1 is SGHVS and CDR2 is FNYEAQ. This CDR3 has 17 amino acids. Trimming took 2 bases from V and 5 from J; bases not matched to a gene: 9. In nucleotides, the CDR3 is TGTGCCAGCAGCTTACTGGCGGGAGGGCCGGTAACCGGGGAGCTGTTTTTT. This gives the protein CASSLLAGGPVTGELFF.

This chain links TRBV6-2 or TRBV6-3 with TRBJ1-1; D is unresolved. Deletions cut 0 bases from V and 3 bases from J, with 11 bases between. CDR3 length: 15 amino acids. Germline lookup yields CDR1 MNHEY and CDR2 SVGEGT. Here the CDR3 DNA reads TGTGCCAGCAGTTACTCCCCTCGGTCGGACACTGAAGCTTTCTTT. It specifies CASSYSPRSDTEAFF.

V and J are TRBV19 and TRBJ2-3, with 12 positions matching TRBD2. V lost 6 bases to trimming and J lost 8 bases; unmatched junction nucleotides: 6. From germline, CDR1 is LNHDA and CDR2 SQIVND (reference sequence). This CDR3 spans 14 amino acids. The CDR3 region is CASSDSSGRGTQYF. DNA of the CDR3: TGTGCCAGTAGCGATTCTAGCGGGAGGGGTACGCAGTATTTT.

The CDR3 region has the DNA TGTGCCAGTAGTATGACAGGGGCCACCGGGGAGCTGTTTTTT. Translated: CASSMTGATGELFF. The rearrangement joins TRBV19 to TRBJ2-2, with 8 bases that match TRBD1. The CDR3 consists of 14 residues. The V segment lost 3 bases and the J segment 4 bases; nucleotides outside the gene matches: 1. CDR1 and CDR2 from the germline V gene are LNHDA and SQIVND (reference sequence).

The V call is TRBV19, the J call TRBJ1-5; D perhaps matches TRBD1 (5 bases). The V gene's germline CDR1 is LNHDA and CDR2 SQIVND (reference sequence). This CDR3 is built from 12 residues. Trimming took 7 bases from V and 5 from J, leaving 9 bases between them. The CDR3 nucleotides are TGTGCCAGTAAGGGGTGGGATCAGCCCCAGCATTTT. It yields the protein CASKGWDQPQHF.

The J gene is TRBJ1-1, the V gene TRBV7-9; 8 bases align to TRBD1. CDR1 SEHNR and CDR2 FQNEAQ come from the germline V gene (reference sequence). V lost 6 bases to trimming and J lost 6 bases; unmatched junction nucleotides: 12. The CDR3 extends over 15 amino acids. This chain's CDR3 is CASRPRQGKFPEAFF. The DNA of the CDR3 is TGTGCCAGCAGACCTCGACAGGGGAAGTTCCCTGAAGCTTTCTTT.

The V and J genes are TRBV7-9 and TRBJ2-1, with 8 bases that match TRBD2. V lost 5 bases, J lost 9 bases, and 15 bases stayed unmatched. This CDR3 region has 16 residues. From germline, CDR1 is SEHNR and CDR2 FQNEAQ (reference sequence). The CDR3 DNA is TGTGCCAGCAGCGCGGGACTAGTCACTAGGGAGGGTGAGCAGTTCTTC. Protein product: CASSAGLVTREGEQFF.

The rearrangement joins TRBV28 to TRBJ1-1; 12 bases fit TRBD1. The ends lost 5 bases at V and 6 bases at J; junction bases unmatched: 10. The CDR3 totals 16 residues. Germline V gene lookup returns CDR1 MDHEN and CDR2 SYDVKM. The CDR3 loop reads CASSPGTGGAWAEAFF. Written as DNA, the CDR3 is TGTGCCAGCAGTCCGGGGACAGGGGGCGCTTGGGCTGAAGCTTTCTTT.

The CDR3 DNA is TGTGCCAGCAGTCGACAGGGATCGAACACTGAAGCTTTCTTT. This codes for CASSRQGSNTEAFF. The chain joins TRBV2 to TRBJ1-1; 7 bases map to TRBD1. The V gene end was trimmed by 5 bases and the J gene end by 1 base; junction bases not matched to a gene: 4. The CDR3 length is 14 residues. Germline V gene data show CDR1 as SNHLY and CDR2 as FYNNEI.

The chain couples TRBV11-3 to TRBJ2-4; TRBD1 matches at 8 bases. V trimming: 5 bases; J trimming: 7 bases; junction bases outside the gene matches: 7. The CDR3 spans 14 residues. CDR1 is SGHNT, CDR2 YENEEA, per germline. In nucleotides, the CDR3 is TGTGCCAGCAGCCGGACAGGGCCGGGGAACATTCAGTACTTC. As protein: CASSRTGPGNIQYF.

This rearrangement joins TRBV5-1 to TRBJ2-5, with TRBD1 identical over 11 bases. Trimming removed 3 bases from V and 5 bases from J; junction bases left unmatched: 3. The CDR3 has 14 amino acids. Germline loops: CDR1 SGHRS, CDR2 YFSETQ. This CDR3 is CASSWTGGRETQYF. The CDR3, as DNA: TGCGCCAGCAGCTGGACAGGGGGCCGGGAGACCCAGTACTTC. Drawing the rest from reference TRBV5-1 and TRBJ2-5, the complete variable domain is KAGVTQTPRYLIKTRGQQVTLSCSPISGHRSVSWYQQTPGQGLQFLFEYFSETQRNKGNFPGRFSGRQFSNSRSEMNVSTLELGDSALYLCASSWTGGRETQYFGPGTRLLVL.

The J gene is TRBJ1-1, the V gene TRBV28; D is uncertain. The CDR3 contains 12 residues. The germline V and J ends were trimmed by 8 bases and 3 bases, with 10 bases remaining between them. Germline V gene data show CDR1 as MDHEN and CDR2 as SYDVKM. For the CDR3, the DNA is TGTGCCAGCGCTAAGAGTTACACTGAAGCTTTCTTT. The encoded protein is CASAKSYTEAFF.

The rearrangement joins TRBV24-1 to TRBJ1-5; 8 bases agree with TRBD1. With 4 bases clipped from V and 1 base from J, the junction kept 11 bases outside the gene matches. Germline assignment: CDR1 KGHDR and CDR2 SFDVKD. The CDR3 is made up of 18 amino acids. CDR3 in amino acids: CATSDRGTGATSNQPQHF. In nucleotides, the CDR3 is TGTGCCACCAGTGACCGTGGGACAGGTGCTACGAGCAATCAGCCCCAGCATTTT.

The chain couples TRBV28 to TRBJ2-1, with 14 bases matching TRBD2. The CDR3 totals 15 residues. CDR1 and CDR2 (germline): MDHEN, SYDVKM. Trimming cost V 6 bases and J 10 bases; bases outside gene matches: 8. CDR3 region: CASRGTSGSGSEQFF. The CDR3 DNA reads as TGTGCCAGCAGAGGGACTAGCGGGAGCGGGAGCGAGCAGTTCTTC.

The chain has TRBV29-1 and TRBJ1-1; possibly TRBD1 for D (5 bases). The CDR3 is 13 residues long. V was shortened by 4 bases and J by 1 base, with 10 bases between the two germline ends. Germline V gene data show CDR1 as SQVTM and CDR2 as ANQGSEA. The CDR3, as DNA: TGCAGCGTTGGGGGACTCTCGAACACTGAAGCTTTCTTT. It translates to CSVGGLSNTEAFF.

The chain has TRBV9 and TRBJ2-1, with D unclear. Germline values: CDR1 SGDLS, CDR2 YYNGEE. The CDR3 extends over 16 amino acids. The germline V and J ends were trimmed by 2 bases and 2 bases, with 14 bases remaining between them. In nucleotides, the CDR3 is TGTGCCAGCAGCGTTGGTCCTGTGTGGCCCTACAATGAGCAGTTCTTC. It yields the protein CASSVGPVWPYNEQFF. Based on the CDR3 plus reference TRBV9 and TRBJ2-1, the full variable domain is DSGVTQTPKHLITATGQRVTLRCSPRSGDLSVYWYQQSLDQGLQFLIQYYNGEERAKGNILERFSAQQFPDLHSELNLSSLELGDSALYFCASSVGPVWPYNEQFFGPGTRLTVL.

This chain uses TRBV9 with TRBJ2-7; 8 bases line up with TRBD2. The CDR3 loop spans 13 amino acids. V shed 0 bases, J shed 6 bases, and the junction held 2 bases outside the gene matches. Germline CDR1 is SGDLS and CDR2 is YYNGEE. The CDR3 spells CASSVVTSGEQYF. As DNA, the CDR3 is TGTGCCAGCAGCGTAGTAACTAGCGGCGAGCAGTACTTC.